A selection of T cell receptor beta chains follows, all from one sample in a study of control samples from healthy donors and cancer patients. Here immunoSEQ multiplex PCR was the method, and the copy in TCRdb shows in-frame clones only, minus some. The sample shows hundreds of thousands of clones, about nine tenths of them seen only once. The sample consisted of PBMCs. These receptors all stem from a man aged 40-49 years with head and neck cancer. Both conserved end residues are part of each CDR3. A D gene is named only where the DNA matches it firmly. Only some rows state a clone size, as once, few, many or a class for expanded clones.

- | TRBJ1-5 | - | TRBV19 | CASSIKAGGHQPQHF | TGTGCCAGTAGTATAAAGGCAGGCGGTCATCAGCCCCAGCATTTT
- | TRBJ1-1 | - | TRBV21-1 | CASSNRWTGPSHCMNTEAFF | TGTGCCAGCAGCAATCGGTGGACAGGTCCTTCCCATTGCATGAACACTGAAGCTTTCTTT
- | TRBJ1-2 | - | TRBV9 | CASSSDSRGYTF | TGTGCCAGCAGCTCAGATTCTCGTGGCTACACCTTC
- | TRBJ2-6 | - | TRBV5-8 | CASSTGTYTSGANVLTF | TGTGCCAGCAGCACCGGGACGTATACCTCTGGGGCCAACGTCCTGACTTTC
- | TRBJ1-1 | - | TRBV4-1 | CASSQPGVRAEAFF | TGCGCCAGCAGCCAACCGGGCGTGAGGGCTGAAGCTTTCTTT
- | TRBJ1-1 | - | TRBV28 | CASLKHSNTEAFF | TGTGCCAGCTTGAAACACTCGAACACTGAAGCTTTCTTT
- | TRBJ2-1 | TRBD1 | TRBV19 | CASSVARDRSHEQFF | TGTGCCAGTAGCGTAGCCCGGGACAGATCTCATGAGCAGTTCTTC
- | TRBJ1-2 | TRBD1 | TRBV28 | CASSGGGQWYGYTF | TGTGCCAGCAGCGGAGGGGGCCAATGGTACGGCTACACCTTC
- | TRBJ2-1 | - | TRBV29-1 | CSVARINNEQFF | TGCAGCGTTGCCAGAATTAACAATGAGCAGTTCTTC
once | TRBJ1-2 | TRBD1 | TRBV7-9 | CASSMGQVDGYTF | TGTGCCAGCAGCATGGGACAGGTCGATGGCTACACCTTC
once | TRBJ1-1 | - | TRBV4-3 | CASSQDLQLEAFF | TGCGCCAGCAGCCAAGATCTGCAGCTTGAAGCTTTCTTT
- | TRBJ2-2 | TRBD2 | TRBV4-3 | CASSQDRGGADTGELFF | TGCGCCAGCAGCCAAGATCGCGGGGGGGCTGACACCGGGGAGCTGTTTTTT
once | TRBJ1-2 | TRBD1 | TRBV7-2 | CASSLGPGQINYGYTF | TGTGCCAGCAGCCTCGGACCGGGACAGATAAACTATGGCTACACCTTC
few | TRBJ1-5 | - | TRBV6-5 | CAAGDRRGNNQPQHF | TGTGCCGCCGGAGACAGGAGGGGGAACAATCAGCCCCAGCATTTT
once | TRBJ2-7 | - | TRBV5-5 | CASSLWDKSPTYEQYF | TGTGCCAGCAGCTTATGGGACAAGTCGCCGACCTACGAGCAGTACTTC
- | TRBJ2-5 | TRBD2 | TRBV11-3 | CASSLGIAGQETQYF | TGTGCCAGCAGCTTAGGGATAGCGGGGCAAGAGACCCAGTACTTC
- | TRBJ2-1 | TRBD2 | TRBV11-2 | CASSVAAGTSVLNEQFF | TGTGCCAGCAGCGTAGCCGCCGGGACTAGCGTGTTAAATGAGCAGTTCTTC
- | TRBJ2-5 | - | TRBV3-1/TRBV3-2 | CASSLLKGAQETQYF | TGTGCCAGCAGCCTTTTAAAAGGGGCCCAAGAGACCCAGTACTTC
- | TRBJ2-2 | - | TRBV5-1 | CASSLFQGPNTGELFF | TGCGCCAGCAGCTTGTTCCAGGGGCCGAACACCGGGGAGCTGTTTTTT
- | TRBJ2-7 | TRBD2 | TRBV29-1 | CSVVPVYGGGYEQYF | TGCAGCGTTGTCCCTGTGTATGGGGGGGGTTACGAGCAGTACTTC
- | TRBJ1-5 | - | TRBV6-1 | CASSEALRPGTGASWPQHF | TGTGCCAGCAGTGAAGCGCTGCGTCCCGGGACGGGGGCGTCTTGGCCCCAGCATTTT
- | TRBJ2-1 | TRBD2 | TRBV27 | CASSSRLAGEVEQFF | TGTGCCAGCAGTTCACGACTAGCGGGAGAAGTTGAGCAGTTCTTC
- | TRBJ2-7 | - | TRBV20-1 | CSAPTGNEQYF | TGCAGTGCCCCTACGGGTAACGAGCAGTACTTC
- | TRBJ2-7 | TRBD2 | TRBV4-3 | CASSRVRAGGYEQYF | TGCGCCAGCAGCCGCGTCAGAGCGGGGGGCTACGAGCAGTACTTC
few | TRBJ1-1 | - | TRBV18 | CASSPANTEAFF | TGTGCCAGCTCACCAGCGAACACTGAAGCTTTCTTT
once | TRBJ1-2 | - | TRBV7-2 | CASSSPPSGWPVF | TGTGCCAGCAGCTCTCCACCTTCAGGCTGGCCCGTCTTC
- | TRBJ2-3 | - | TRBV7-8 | CASSLVRVGSPTDTQYF | TGTGCCAGCAGCTTAGTCAGGGTCGGGTCCCCCACAGATACGCAGTATTTT
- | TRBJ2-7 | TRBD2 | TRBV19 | CASRLAGGYEQYF | TGTGCCAGTAGACTAGCGGGGGGCTACGAGCAGTACTTC
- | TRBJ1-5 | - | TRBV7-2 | CASSRETTVNQPQHF | TGTGCCAGCAGCAGAGAGACGACAGTCAATCAGCCCCAGCATTTT
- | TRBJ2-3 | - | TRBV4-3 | CASSPGGPDTQYF | TGCGCCAGCAGCCCCGGGGGGCCAGATACGCAGTATTTT
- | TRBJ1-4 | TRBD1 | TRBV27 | CASSRQGAGEKLFF | TGTGCCAGCAGCCGACAGGGGGCGGGCGAAAAACTGTTTTTT
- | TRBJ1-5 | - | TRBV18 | CASSPGRDQPQHF | TGTGCCAGCTCACCTGGTAGGGATCAGCCCCAGCATTTT